The rows below give T cell receptor beta chains drawn from one sample of a study of OX40 agonist ivuxolimab in advanced cancers. Profiled with immunoSEQ multiplex PCR; TCRdb holds only in-frame clones, not every one. The sample contains about 70,000 clones, 70% to 90% of which appear only once. Source: CD4+ or CD8+ T cells sorted from blood, taken in a trial of the OX40 agonist ivuxolimab. These receptors all stem from an adult with an advanced solid tumor such as melanoma, head and neck, liver or kidney cancer. Each CDR3 is given with its conserved first and last residue. Each record gives: CDR3 DNA, CDR3 protein, V gene, D gene, J gene, clone size, CDR3 length. A D gene is named only where the DNA matches it firmly. Clone size is shown for a subset of rows, as once, few, many or a class of expanded clone.

CDR3 DNA: TGTGCCCCAACCGGGCCGGCGAACACCATATATTTT; CDR3 protein: CAPTGPANTIYF; V gene: TRBV5-8; D gene: NA; J gene: TRBJ1-3; clone size: NA; CDR3 length: 12
CDR3 DNA: TGTGCCAGCAGCGTAGACAGGTTGCTATTGTCACCCCTCCACTTT; CDR3 protein: CASSVDRLLLSPLHF; V gene: TRBV9; D gene: NA; J gene: TRBJ1-6; clone size: NA; CDR3 length: 15
CDR3 DNA: TGCGCCAGCAGCCAAGAATCCCCGGGGGGGCACCGAAAAAACATTCAGTACTTC; CDR3 protein: CASSQESPGGHRKNIQYF; V gene: TRBV4-3; D gene: TRBD2; J gene: TRBJ2-4; clone size: NA; CDR3 length: 18
CDR3 DNA: TGTGCCAGCAGAAGGAGCGGGGAAGAGACCCAGTACTTC; CDR3 protein: CASRRSGEETQYF; V gene: TRBV27; D gene: TRBD2; J gene: TRBJ2-5; clone size: few; CDR3 length: 13
CDR3 DNA: TGTGCCAGCAGCCATTCTGACAGGGACCTTAACTATGGCTACACCTTC; CDR3 protein: CASSHSDRDLNYGYTF; V gene: TRBV6-6; D gene: TRBD1; J gene: TRBJ1-2; clone size: NA; CDR3 length: 16
CDR3 DNA: TGCGCCACTCCTGCATTGGGACAGTCCACCGGGGAGCTGTTTTTT; CDR3 protein: CATPALGQSTGELFF; V gene: TRBV10-2; D gene: TRBD1; J gene: TRBJ2-2; clone size: NA; CDR3 length: 15
CDR3 DNA: TGTGCCAGCAGTCCCCTCTCCTGGGACACAGGGGGCACAACTGAAGCTTTCTTT; CDR3 protein: CASSPLSWDTGGTTEAFF; V gene: TRBV27; D gene: TRBD1; J gene: TRBJ1-1; clone size: NA; CDR3 length: 18
CDR3 DNA: TGTGCCAGTAGTACCTCGGGACAGGTAACAGATACGCAGTATTTT; CDR3 protein: CASSTSGQVTDTQYF; V gene: TRBV19; D gene: TRBD1; J gene: TRBJ2-3; clone size: NA; CDR3 length: 15
CDR3 DNA: TGTGCCAGCAGCTTAGTATCGGCAAACATTCAGTACTTC; CDR3 protein: CASSLVSANIQYF; V gene: TRBV11-2; D gene: NA; J gene: TRBJ2-4; clone size: NA; CDR3 length: 13
CDR3 DNA: TGTGCCAGCAGCTATTGGACAAAAGAGACCCAGTACTTC; CDR3 protein: CASSYWTKETQYF; V gene: TRBV5-5; D gene: NA; J gene: TRBJ2-5; clone size: NA; CDR3 length: 13
CDR3 DNA: TGTGCCCGGATTGACGCGGGGGGCACAGATACGCAGTATTTT; CDR3 protein: CARIDAGGTDTQYF; V gene: TRBV30; D gene: TRBD2; J gene: TRBJ2-3; clone size: NA; CDR3 length: 14
CDR3 DNA: TGTGCCAGCAGTTACATAGCGACCACTAACTATGGCTACACCTTC; CDR3 protein: CASSYIATTNYGYTF; V gene: TRBV6-6; D gene: NA; J gene: TRBJ1-2; clone size: NA; CDR3 length: 15
CDR3 DNA: TGTGCCAGCAGTGAAGCGCCAGGCGGGGGCAATCAGCCCCAGCATTTT; CDR3 protein: CASSEAPGGGNQPQHF; V gene: TRBV6-1; D gene: NA; J gene: TRBJ1-5; clone size: NA; CDR3 length: 16
CDR3 DNA: TGTGCCAGCAGTGAAGCCAGGGGTCGCGACGGCTACACCTTC; CDR3 protein: CASSEARGRDGYTF; V gene: TRBV2; D gene: NA; J gene: TRBJ1-2; clone size: medium-sized; CDR3 length: 14
CDR3 DNA: TGTGCCAGCAGCTTAGAGTGGACAGGGAATTCACCCCTCCACTTT; CDR3 protein: CASSLEWTGNSPLHF; V gene: TRBV11-1; D gene: TRBD1; J gene: TRBJ1-6; clone size: NA; CDR3 length: 15
CDR3 DNA: TGTGCCAGCAGCTTATGGCCGACAGGGACTAATGAAAAACTGTTTTTT; CDR3 protein: CASSLWPTGTNEKLFF; V gene: TRBV7-2; D gene: TRBD1; J gene: TRBJ1-4; clone size: NA; CDR3 length: 16
CDR3 DNA: TGTGCCAGCAGTGAAGGTAGAAGCGGGGGGAAGACCCAGTACTTC; CDR3 protein: CASSEGRSGGKTQYF; V gene: TRBV2; D gene: TRBD2; J gene: TRBJ2-5; clone size: NA; CDR3 length: 15
CDR3 DNA: TGTGCCAGCACGGGGGGAGCGGGGGGCACCGGGGAGCTGTTTTTT; CDR3 protein: CASTGGAGGTGELFF; V gene: TRBV2; D gene: TRBD2; J gene: TRBJ2-2; clone size: NA; CDR3 length: 15
CDR3 DNA: TGTGCCAGCAGCTTAGCGAGCAGGGAGGGCAATCAGCCCCAGCATTTT; CDR3 protein: CASSLASREGNQPQHF; V gene: TRBV11-3; D gene: NA; J gene: TRBJ1-5; clone size: NA; CDR3 length: 16
CDR3 DNA: TGTGCCAGCAGCCTCTCCCCCCGGACAGGGACCTATGGCTACACCTTC; CDR3 protein: CASSLSPRTGTYGYTF; V gene: TRBV7-9; D gene: TRBD1; J gene: TRBJ1-2; clone size: NA; CDR3 length: 16
CDR3 DNA: TGCGCCAGCAGCTTGGGGGCGACAGGGATCTATGGCTACACCTTC; CDR3 protein: CASSLGATGIYGYTF; V gene: TRBV5-1; D gene: TRBD1; J gene: TRBJ1-2; clone size: NA; CDR3 length: 15
CDR3 DNA: TGTGCCAGCACCGCCGACAGGGGAGAAAAACTGTTTTTT; CDR3 protein: CASTADRGEKLFF; V gene: TRBV2; D gene: TRBD1; J gene: TRBJ1-4; clone size: NA; CDR3 length: 13
CDR3 DNA: TGTGCCAGCAGCCAGGGGACAGAAGGCCTGAACACTGAAGCTTTCTTT; CDR3 protein: CASSQGTEGLNTEAFF; V gene: TRBV6-4; D gene: TRBD1; J gene: TRBJ1-1; clone size: NA; CDR3 length: 16
CDR3 DNA: TGTGCCAGCACACCAAATACAGGGAGAGAGACCCAGTACTTC; CDR3 protein: CASTPNTGRETQYF; V gene: TRBV6-1; D gene: NA; J gene: TRBJ2-5; clone size: NA; CDR3 length: 14
CDR3 DNA: TGTGCCAGCAGCCCAGGGGGAGCAGGGGAGGGGTCACCCCTCCACTTT; CDR3 protein: CASSPGGAGEGSPLHF; V gene: TRBV9; D gene: TRBD1; J gene: TRBJ1-6; clone size: NA; CDR3 length: 16
CDR3 DNA: TGCGCCAGCAACAGGGGGCGAAACACTGAAGCTTTCTTT; CDR3 protein: CASNRGRNTEAFF; V gene: TRBV10-2; D gene: TRBD1; J gene: TRBJ1-1; clone size: NA; CDR3 length: 13
CDR3 DNA: TGTGCCTGGAGTGTATCGCGGGGTTTGAGGGATGGCTACACCTTC; CDR3 protein: CAWSVSRGLRDGYTF; V gene: TRBV30; D gene: NA; J gene: TRBJ1-2; clone size: NA; CDR3 length: 15
CDR3 DNA: TGTGCCAGTACCGGAGGGGAGGGCGGCCACCCTAGCACAGATACGCAGTATTTT; CDR3 protein: CASTGGEGGHPSTDTQYF; V gene: TRBV19; D gene: TRBD2; J gene: TRBJ2-3; clone size: few; CDR3 length: 18
CDR3 DNA: TGTGCCAGCAGCTTAGGGACAGGGGCTTTCGAGCAGTACTTC; CDR3 protein: CASSLGTGAFEQYF; V gene: TRBV11-2; D gene: TRBD1; J gene: TRBJ2-7; clone size: NA; CDR3 length: 14
CDR3 DNA: TGCGCCAGCAGCTTGTCAGGACTTACCTACGAGCAGTACTTC; CDR3 protein: CASSLSGLTYEQYF; V gene: TRBV5-1; D gene: NA; J gene: TRBJ2-7; clone size: NA; CDR3 length: 14
CDR3 DNA: TGTGCCAGCAGCAAAGAAACAGGGGGCGGTCAGCCCCAGCATTTT; CDR3 protein: CASSKETGGGQPQHF; V gene: TRBV21-1; D gene: NA; J gene: TRBJ1-5; clone size: NA; CDR3 length: 15
CDR3 DNA: TGCGCCAGCAGCCAAGACCTGGGGGTGGTAGGCTACGAGCAGTACTTC; CDR3 protein: CASSQDLGVVGYEQYF; V gene: TRBV4-3; D gene: NA; J gene: TRBJ2-7; clone size: NA; CDR3 length: 16
CDR3 DNA: TGTGCCAGCAGCGTAGATAGGTGGACAGAGCAGTACTTC; CDR3 protein: CASSVDRWTEQYF; V gene: TRBV9; D gene: NA; J gene: TRBJ2-7; clone size: NA; CDR3 length: 13
CDR3 DNA: TGTGCCAGGGGGGTAAAAGTGAGGAGGGAGGGTGAAAAACTGTTTTTT; CDR3 protein: CARGVKVRREGEKLFF; V gene: TRBV6-4; D gene: NA; J gene: TRBJ1-4; clone size: NA; CDR3 length: 16
CDR3 DNA: TGTGCCAGCAGCTTGGTGGGGACAGGGAACACCGGGGAGCTGTTTTTT; CDR3 protein: CASSLVGTGNTGELFF; V gene: TRBV5-4; D gene: TRBD1; J gene: TRBJ2-2; clone size: NA; CDR3 length: 16
CDR3 DNA: TGTGCCAGCGGTCCAGGACGGTATAGCAATCAGCCCCAGCATTTT; CDR3 protein: CASGPGRYSNQPQHF; V gene: TRBV6-5; D gene: NA; J gene: TRBJ1-5; clone size: NA; CDR3 length: 15
CDR3 DNA: TGCGCCAGCAGCTTGGAGGGACTAGCGGGAGAGGAGCAGTTCTTC; CDR3 protein: CASSLEGLAGEEQFF; V gene: TRBV5-1; D gene: TRBD2; J gene: TRBJ2-1; clone size: NA; CDR3 length: 15
CDR3 DNA: TGCGCCAGCAGCCTGGAGTTAGGCGAGCAGTACTTC; CDR3 protein: CASSLELGEQYF; V gene: TRBV5-1; D gene: NA; J gene: TRBJ2-7; clone size: once; CDR3 length: 12
CDR3 DNA: TGTGCCTGGAGTGTGACAGGACAGGTTGGCTACACCTTC; CDR3 protein: CAWSVTGQVGYTF; V gene: TRBV30; D gene: TRBD1; J gene: TRBJ1-2; clone size: NA; CDR3 length: 13
CDR3 DNA: TGCGCCAGCAGCTTAGCCCCCGGGGAGCTGTTTTTT; CDR3 protein: CASSLAPGELFF; V gene: TRBV5-1; D gene: NA; J gene: TRBJ2-2; clone size: NA; CDR3 length: 12
CDR3 DNA: TGTGCCATCAGTATACAGGCAACTAATGAAAAACTGTTTTTT; CDR3 protein: CAISIQATNEKLFF; V gene: TRBV10-3; D gene: NA; J gene: TRBJ1-4; clone size: NA; CDR3 length: 14
CDR3 DNA: TGTGCCAGCAGCGTAGGTCCAGGTCCTAACTATGGCTACACCTTC; CDR3 protein: CASSVGPGPNYGYTF; V gene: TRBV9; D gene: NA; J gene: TRBJ1-2; clone size: once; CDR3 length: 15
CDR3 DNA: TGTGCCACCAGCAGAGGGGGGACCATCATTACTAGCACAGATACGCAGTATTTT; CDR3 protein: CATSRGGTIITSTDTQYF; V gene: TRBV15; D gene: NA; J gene: TRBJ2-3; clone size: NA; CDR3 length: 18
CDR3 DNA: TGTGCCAGCAGGACCTTCACGGACACCGGGGAGCTGTTTTTT; CDR3 protein: CASRTFTDTGELFF; V gene: TRBV7-3; D gene: NA; J gene: TRBJ2-2; clone size: once; CDR3 length: 14
CDR3 DNA: TGTGCCAGCCTTGCCGGGACAGGGAACACCGGGGAGCTGTTTTTT; CDR3 protein: CASLAGTGNTGELFF; V gene: TRBV2; D gene: TRBD1; J gene: TRBJ2-2; clone size: NA; CDR3 length: 15